These 24 T cell receptor beta chains originate from one sample sequenced in a study of T cells in Graves' hyperthyroidism and ophthalmopathy. Using RNA transcripts as the source, TCR beta CDR3 regions were amplified. The HTBI set primed first-round TCR CDR3 RT-PCR. One entry per CDR3 protein results from TCRdb running MiXCR on the multiplex PCR reads. Here the sample spans fewer than 800,000 distinct CDR3 sequences, 15% to 20% being singletons. The sequenced material came from blood. The receptors were gathered from a man between 18 and 29 years old with Graves' hyperthyroidism.

This clonotype was seen more than once but under ten times. V is TRBV20-1 and J is TRBJ2-4, with D perhaps matching TRBD1 or TRBD2 (5 bases each). Looked up from germline, CDR1 is DFQATT and CDR2 is SNEGSKA (reference sequence). CDR3 length equals 12 residues. With 1 base removed from V and 8 bases from J, the gap between germline ends came to 9 bases. CDR3 nucleotide sequence: TGCAGTGCTAGAGCGGGGCGGGACATTCAGTACTTC. Amino acid sequence: CSARAGRDIQYF.

In this sample, this clonotype turned up a few times. The genes are TRBV7-8 and TRBJ2-5; 7 bases map to TRBD2. The CDR3 length is 17 residues. Germline trimming cut 1 base from V and 2 bases from J; bases unmatched to any gene: 10. CDR1 and CDR2 (germline): SGHVS, FQNEAQ. CDR3 nucleotides: TGTGCCAGCAGCTTAGATTACGGGGGAGGGTTTCAAGAGACCCAGTACTTC. Translated, it gives CASSLDYGGGFQETQYF.

This clonotype was detected only a few times. The chain links TRBV27 to TRBJ2-2; D not certain. The germline V gene has CDR1 MNHEY and CDR2 SMNVEV (reference sequence). The CDR3 has 18 amino acids. Trimming removed 3 bases from V and 1 base from J, with 18 bases in between. The CDR3 DNA reads as TGTGCCAGCAGTTTGTCCCTGCCGTCCCTCCTGAACACCGGGGAGCTGTTTTTT. The encoded protein is CASSLSLPSLLNTGELFF.

The chain recombines TRBV28 with TRBJ2-7, with D hard to call. V was clipped by 0 bases and J by 2 bases, with 8 bases between them. This CDR3 comprises 14 residues. Germline assignment: CDR1 MDHEN and CDR2 SYDVKM. In nucleotides, the CDR3 is TGTGCCAGCAGTTTATGGCAGCCGACCTACGAGCAGTACTTC. This translates into CASSLWQPTYEQYF.

V is TRBV10-2 and J is TRBJ2-7; 12 nucleotides agree with TRBD2. The J segment lost 0 bases and the V segment lost 7 bases, leaving 7 bases of the junction unmatched. CDR1 and CDR2 (germline): WSHSY, SAAADI. The CDR3 runs 16 residues. This CDR3 is CASTRLAGEYSYEQYF. CDR3 nucleotide sequence: TGCGCCAGCACCAGACTAGCGGGAGAGTACTCCTACGAGCAGTACTTC.

The CDR3 DNA reads as TGTGCCAGCAGCTTAGGGGACAGGGCTACCGGGGAGCTGTTTTTT. This sequence encodes CASSLGDRATGELFF. The chain links TRBV7-9 to TRBJ2-2, with TRBD1 matching 9 bases. The ends lost 1 base at V and 5 bases at J; junction bases unmatched: 2. The germline gives CDR1 SEHNR, CDR2 FQNEAQ (reference sequence). The CDR3 covers 15 residues.

This chain links TRBV12-3 or TRBV12-4 with TRBJ2-3; D is unclear. This CDR3 contains 13 residues. Trimming pared 5 bases from V and 5 bases from J, leaving 11 bases between. The CDR3 reads CASSPIERDTQYF. CDR3 DNA: TGTGCCAGCAGTCCAATAGAGAGAGATACGCAGTATTTT.

This clonotype was detected only a few times. A much larger clone lies a single base off, so this may be a read error. The genes are TRBV27 and TRBJ2-1; D perhaps matches TRBD2 (6 bases). The germline V and J ends were trimmed by 3 bases and 6 bases, with 18 bases remaining between them. CDR3 length: 16 amino acids. Germline V gene data show CDR1 as MNHEY and CDR2 as SMNVEV (reference sequence). The CDR3 region is CASSFVGTGHSNEQFF. The CDR3 coding sequence is TGTGCCAGCAGTTTCGTTGGGACTGGCCATAGCAATGAGCAGTTCTTC.

In its sample, this clonotype was seen a few times. The V gene is TRBV5-1, the J gene TRBJ2-3; weak D call: TRBD1 (5 bases). This CDR3 spans 15 amino acids. From germline, CDR1 is SGHRS and CDR2 YFSETQ. V lost 2 bases and J 6 bases, leaving 16 bases between the germline ends. The CDR3 sequence: CASSFRAAGMDTQYF. CDR3 sequence (DNA): TGCGCCAGCAGCTTCCGAGCTGCAGGGATGGATACGCAGTATTTT.

This clonotype was observed at least ten times. The chain has TRBV28 and TRBJ2-1, with D possibly matching TRBD2 (6 bases). The germline gives CDR1 MDHEN, CDR2 SYDVKM. The CDR3 is 15 residues long. The germline V and J ends were trimmed by 3 bases and 3 bases, with 12 bases remaining between them. The CDR3 bases are TGTGCCAGCAGTTTGTTTCTAGCGCACTACAATGAGCAGTTCTTC. This translates into CASSLFLAHYNEQFF.

This clonotype was detected many times. The chain is built from TRBV28 and TRBJ2-4, with D perhaps TRBD2 (7 bases). V was pared by 3 bases and J by 6 bases, with 15 bases between. Germline V gene data show CDR1 as MDHEN and CDR2 as SYDVKM. The length of the CDR3 is 15 residues. This chain's CDR3 is CASSFGGGGLNIQYF. The CDR3 DNA sequence: TGTGCCAGCAGTTTCGGAGGCGGGGGCTTAAACATTCAGTACTTC.

The gene calls are TRBV10-3 and TRBJ2-2, with a tentative D call TRBD2 (6 bases). The CDR3 extends over 15 amino acids. CDR1 is ENHRY and CDR2 is SYGVKD in the germline V gene. The V end lost 3 bases, the J end lost 5 bases, and 13 bases lay between the germline ends. CDR3 DNA: TGTGCCATCAGTGAAGGCGGGGAACATACCGGGGAGCTGTTTTTT. Amino acids: CAISEGGEHTGELFF.

This clonotype appeared many times. The rearrangement joins TRBV11-3 to TRBJ2-1; D tentatively reads TRBD1 or TRBD2 (6 bases each). Per the germline V gene, CDR1 is SGHNT and CDR2 is YENEEA. The germline V and J ends were trimmed by 5 bases and 4 bases, with 9 bases remaining between them. The CDR3 is made up of 13 amino acids. CDR3 bases: TGTGCCAGCAGCCAAGGGGGGTACAATGAGCAGTTCTTC. Translated, it gives CASSQGGYNEQFF.

The chain links TRBV6-2 or TRBV6-3 to TRBJ1-5; 9 bases are a match to TRBD1. Germline loops: CDR1 MNHEY, CDR2 SVGEGT. The CDR3 is 15 amino acids. V shed 2 bases, J shed 6 bases, and the junction held 5 bases outside the gene matches. CDR3 nucleotides: TGTGCCAGCAGTTACATTGGACAGGGGACTCAGCCCCAGCATTTT. Translating gives CASSYIGQGTQPQHF.

In this sample, this clonotype turned up many times. This chain links TRBV7-2 with TRBJ2-7, with 7 bases identical to TRBD1. The germline gives CDR1 SGHTA, CDR2 FQGNSA. Trimming removed 3 bases from V and 0 bases from J; junction bases left unmatched: 5. The CDR3 length is 15 residues. The CDR3, as DNA: TGTGCCAGCAGCTTTTCCCGGGACAGCTCCTACGAGCAGTACTTC. Residues: CASSFSRDSSYEQYF.

This clonotype has more than one count but fewer than ten. The genes are TRBV5-1 and TRBJ1-1; 7 bases fit TRBD1. The CDR3 is 13 amino acids. V shed 5 bases and J 1 base; nucleotides not matched to a gene: 2. The V gene's germline CDR1 is SGHRS and CDR2 YFSETQ. Written as DNA, the CDR3 is TGCGCCAGCAGAAACAGGGGGAACACTGAAGCTTTCTTT. Its translation: CASRNRGNTEAFF.

The table lists this clonotype with a few counts. The CDR3 sequence is CATSDTGPFSGNTIYF. The DNA for the CDR3 is TGTGCCACCAGTGACACCGGTCCCTTCTCTGGAAACACCATATATTTT. This rearrangement joins TRBV24-1 to TRBJ1-3; D remains unclear. The CDR3 runs 16 residues. CDR1 and CDR2 (germline): KGHDR, SFDVKD. With 4 bases removed from V and 0 bases from J, the gap between germline ends came to 12 bases.

The chain combines TRBV6-1 with TRBJ2-2; perhaps TRBD2 as D (7 bases). In germline, CDR1 is MNHNS, CDR2 SASEGT. The CDR3 covers 17 residues. Deletions cut 6 bases from V and 2 bases from J, with 19 bases between. CDR3: CASSRLRGAFNTGELFF. The CDR3 DNA is TGTGCCAGCAGCCGATTACGGGGGGCGTTTAACACCGGGGAGCTGTTTTTT.

This clonotype has just a few counts. The gene calls are TRBV27 and TRBJ1-1; D is perhaps TRBD1 (5 bases). Germline V gene sequence: CDR1 MNHEY, CDR2 SMNVEV (reference sequence). The CDR3 runs to 15 residues. V gave up 7 bases and J gave up 2 bases, with 17 bases separating them. Here the CDR3 DNA reads TGTGCCAGCACTCCGGGAGTAGGGGCTAACACTGAAGCTTTCTTT. Its protein is CASTPGVGANTEAFF.

V usage is TRBV5-1 and J usage is TRBJ2-6; TRBD2 might be the D (7 bases). Trimming took off 0 bases at V and 12 bases at J, with 13 bases between the two ends. Germline V gene data show CDR1 as SGHRS and CDR2 as YFSETQ. This CDR3 comprises 14 residues. CDR3 coding DNA: TGCGCCAGCAGCTTGGCTGGCGGGGGCACCGTCCTGACTTTC. Translated: CASSLAGGGTVLTF.

This clonotype was observed a few times. The chain uses TRBV5-5 and TRBJ2-7; the match to TRBD2 covers 8 bases. CDR1 SGHKS and CDR2 YYEKEE come from the germline V gene (reference sequence). The CDR3 extends over 14 amino acids. V trimming: 7 bases; J trimming: 2 bases; junction bases outside the gene matches: 8. The CDR3: CASDRTSGAYEQYF. The DNA for the CDR3 is TGTGCCAGCGATCGCACTAGCGGTGCCTACGAGCAGTACTTC.

The chain uses TRBV9 and TRBJ2-6; D gene uncertain. Germline V gene lookup returns CDR1 SGDLS and CDR2 YYNGEE. This CDR3 is 19 amino acids long. Trimming pared 0 bases from V and 1 base from J, leaving 17 bases between. DNA for the CDR3: TGTGCCAGCAGCGTAGGGGCAGCTAAACTGAGTTCTGGGGCCAACGTCCTGACTTTC. Protein sequence: CASSVGAAKLSSGANVLTF.

This clonotype was counted ten times or more. The chain couples TRBV11-2 to TRBJ2-7; D ambiguous. CDR1 is SGHAT and CDR2 is FQNNGV in the germline V gene. The ends were cut back, 3 bases at V and 3 bases at J, with 9 bases in the middle. The length of the CDR3 is 13 residues. The CDR3 region is CASSFGSVYEQYF. CDR3 in DNA: TGTGCCAGCAGCTTCGGGTCGGTCTACGAGCAGTACTTC.

CDR3 amino acids: CASSHSGFQGESYEQYF. CDR3 nucleotides: TGCGCCAGCAGCCACTCAGGGTTCCAGGGTGAATCATACGAGCAGTACTTC. The chain uses TRBV4-1 and TRBJ2-7; possibly TRBD1 for D (5 bases). CDR3 length: 17 amino acids. Trimming cost V 3 bases and J 4 bases, with 22 bases left between them. Looked up from germline, CDR1 is MGHRA and CDR2 is YSYEKL.